This T cell receptor beta chain was recorded in a study of cytomegalovirus exposure and HLA in healthy donors. Broader study findings: Later analysis found that TCR beta chains associated with HLA were more clonally expanded than other, equally common chains.

Concerning this clone: Its antigen is currently unknown.

CDR3 length equals 18 residues. J was trimmed by 6 bases and V by 2 bases; bases with no gene match: 13. Germline-derived CDR1 and CDR2 are LGHNA and YSLEER. The primer mix had 60 Vbeta and 13 Jbeta primers. Here immunoSEQ multiplex PCR was the method, and the copy in TCRdb shows in-frame clones only, minus some. The table includes tens of thousands of clones, around 85% detected once. Sequences were obtained from PBMCs. The TCR sequence derives from a man aged 25 to 40 in good health and CMV-seronegative. V usage is TRBV4-3 and J usage is TRBJ2-2; 9 bases are a match to TRBD1. CDR3 region: CASSQNIKQGARAGELFF. CDR3 bases: TGCGCCAGCAGCCAAAATATAAAACAGGGGGCTCGGGCCGGGGAGCTGTTTTTT.